Listed here are 6 T cell receptor beta chains from one sample, sequenced in a study of control samples from healthy donors and cancer patients. Produced via immunoSEQ multiplex PCR; TCRdb's table is partial and in-frame only. Among 90,000 to 100,000 clones, around 80% were seen once, and the ten largest hold over 9.5%. Sequencing was performed on blood. These receptors were obtained from a woman aged 25 to 39 in good health.

V is TRBV6-2 or TRBV6-3 and J is TRBJ1-5; TRBD1 is a possible D gene (6 bases). This CDR3 contains 15 residues. V was trimmed by 2 bases and J by 2 bases, leaving 10 bases between them. From germline, CDR1 is MNHEY and CDR2 SVGEGT. Written as DNA, the CDR3 is TGTGCCAGCAGTTACGGGGGGGCGGGCAATCAGCCCCAGCATTTT. Translated, it gives CASSYGGAGNQPQHF.

This clone was counted a single time. V gene TRBV5-4 combines with J gene TRBJ2-5; either TRBD1 or TRBD2 may supply D (5 bases each). The germline V gene encodes CDR1 SGHNT and CDR2 YYREEE (reference sequence). Deletions cut 3 bases from V and 5 bases from J, with 14 bases between. The CDR3 has 14 amino acids. The chain's CDR3 is CASSSAGARETQYF. The CDR3 region has the DNA TGTGCCAGCAGCTCGGCCGGGGCCAGGGAGACCCAGTACTTC.

About this clone: This CDR3 is also generated by other DNA sequences in the sample. The chain combines TRBV9 with TRBJ2-5, with 9 nucleotides matching TRBD2. CDR1 is SGDLS, CDR2 YYNGEE, per germline. The CDR3 covers 15 residues. After removal of 2 bases from V and 2 bases from J, the junction contained 4 bases not matched to a gene. The chain's CDR3 is CASSVSSGGQETQYF. The CDR3 DNA reads TGTGCCAGCAGCGTTAGCAGCGGGGGGCAAGAGACCCAGTACTTC. Combining the CDR3 with reference TRBV9 and TRBJ2-5 gives the whole variable domain DSGVTQTPKHLITATGQRVTLRCSPRSGDLSVYWYQQSLDQGLQFLIQYYNGEERAKGNILERFSAQQFPDLHSELNLSSLELGDSALYFCASSVSSGGQETQYFGPGTRLLVL.

The chain uses TRBV3-1 (or the pseudogene TRBV3-2) and TRBJ1-3; D uncertain. The germline V and J ends were trimmed by 4 bases and 4 bases, with 17 bases remaining between them. Germline CDR1 and CDR2: LGHDT and YNNKEL (reference sequence). CDR3 length equals 16 residues. The DNA for the CDR3 is TGTGCCAGCAGCCTCTCCTCCGGGCGGTGGGGAAACACCATATATTTT. Translating it yields CASSLSSGRWGNTIYF.

This chain links TRBV25-1 with TRBJ2-5, with D perhaps TRBD2 (5 bases). V was trimmed by 4 bases and J by 2 bases, leaving 17 bases between them. Germline V gene sequence: CDR1 MGHDK, CDR2 SYGVNS. There are 16 residues in the CDR3. This chain's CDR3 is CASSGPPDGGQETQYF. CDR3 DNA sequence: TGTGCCAGCAGTGGTCCCCCGGACGGAGGACAAGAGACCCAGTACTTC.

CDR3: CAWSAPESATNEKLFF. DNA for the CDR3: TGTGCCTGGAGTGCCCCCGAAAGCGCAACTAATGAAAAACTGTTTTTT. The rearrangement uses TRBV30 and TRBJ1-4; D gene uncertain. Trimming removed 1 base at V and 0 bases at J, with 12 bases between. CDR1 and CDR2 (germline): GTSNPN, SVGIG (reference sequence). The CDR3 has 16 residues.